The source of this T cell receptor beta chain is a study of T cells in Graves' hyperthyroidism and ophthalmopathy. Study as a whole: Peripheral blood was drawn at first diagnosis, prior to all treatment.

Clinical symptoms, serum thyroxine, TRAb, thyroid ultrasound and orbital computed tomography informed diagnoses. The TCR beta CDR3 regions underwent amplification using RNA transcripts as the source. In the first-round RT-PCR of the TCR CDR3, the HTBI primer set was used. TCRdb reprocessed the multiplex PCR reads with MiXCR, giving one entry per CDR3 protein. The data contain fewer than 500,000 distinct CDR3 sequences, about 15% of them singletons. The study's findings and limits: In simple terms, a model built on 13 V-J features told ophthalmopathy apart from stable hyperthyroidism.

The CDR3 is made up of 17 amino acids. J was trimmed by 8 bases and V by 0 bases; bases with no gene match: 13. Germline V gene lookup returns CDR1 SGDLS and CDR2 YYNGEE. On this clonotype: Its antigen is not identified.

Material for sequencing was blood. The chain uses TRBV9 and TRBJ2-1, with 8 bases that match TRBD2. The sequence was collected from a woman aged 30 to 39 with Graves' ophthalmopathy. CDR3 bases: TGTGCCAGCAGCGTAGGGTCGGCGGGGGCCGGGGGGGATGAGCAGTTCTTC. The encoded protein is CASSVGSAGAGGDEQFF.